Listed here is a single T cell receptor beta chain. Its antigen remains unidentified. This record belongs to a study of cytomegalovirus exposure and HLA in healthy donors. Study-wide context: A later analysis reported the roughly 130 validation repertoires used the same platform as the 666 first-cohort repertoires. Study conclusions and caveats: Per published reports, the classifier diagnosed cytomegalovirus status with high specificity and sensitivity. Clusters of TCRs from the first cohort tended to co-occur in the roughly 120 validation repertoires (as a later analysis found). TCR beta chains numbering about 160 were designated cytomegalovirus-associated.

Clones were sequenced by immunoSEQ multiplex PCR, and TCRdb holds only the in-frame ones, with some missing. The table shows about 62,000 clones, with roughly 94% occurring only once. Trimming cost V 6 bases and J 3 bases, with 21 bases left between them. Looked up from germline, CDR1 is SNHLY and CDR2 is FYNNEI. The CDR3 totals 16 residues. The TCR sequence derives from a young woman in good health and CMV-seropositive. The chain couples TRBV2 to TRBJ2-7, with a possible D match to TRBD2 (6 bases). Source material: PBMCs. The CDR3 DNA is TGTGCCAGCAGGGGGGGATTTGCGGGAAGACTCTACGAGCAGTACTTC. It yields the protein CASRGGFAGRLYEQYF.